This T cell receptor (beta chain) was identified during a study of T cell clonality in common variable immunodeficiency. Study observations and caveats: Shared TCRbeta clones were fewer between CVID subjects than controls.

Measured with immunoSEQ multiplex PCR; TCRdb has only the in-frame clones, and not every one. The sample counts about 52,000 clones, none seen once; the ten largest own about 1.7%. The CDR3 runs 10 residues. CDR1 and CDR2 from the germline V gene are MNHNS and SASEGT. With regard to this clone: Its antigen is as yet unknown. The observed sequence ends 3 residues before the CDR3 terminus, with the missing tail filled in from the germline J gene.

Donors gave 5 to 8 ml heparinized peripheral whole blood. The sample taken for sequencing was peripheral blood mononuclear cells. This rearrangement joins TRBV6-1 to TRBJ1-2; D gene ambiguous. The TCR comes from a person between 18 and 75 years old in good health. The CDR3 DNA, read in part, is TGTGCCAGCAGTGAAATAGAC. Protein product: CASSEID. The CDR3 in full is CASSEIDYTF.